One and the same sample provided the 9 T cell receptor beta chains below, sequenced in a study of tumor-infiltrating lymphocytes in primary liver carcinoma. TCR beta cDNA was made from 450 to 500 ng total RNA with a constant-region primer. Sequencing libraries for TCR beta derived from three nested multiplex PCR rounds that used slightly modified ARM-PCR. The first two PCR rounds, roughly 11 cycles each, used TRBV1-TRBV30 forward primers and a C-beta reverse primer. TCRdb processed the multiplex PCR reads anew with MiXCR; each CDR3 protein has one entry. Of roughly 23,000 distinct CDR3 sequences in the sample, over 65% were seen once. Total RNA and DNA came together from around 20-30 mg of bulk tissue without cell sorting. The sequenced sample consisted of liver tumor tissue from sampling region 1. As for subset: tumor region T1, superior pole. These receptors were collected from a man aged 35 to 55 with primary liver carcinoma and hepatitis B virus infection.

This chain uses TRBV4-2 with TRBJ2-7; the match to TRBD2 covers 15 bases. CDR1 and CDR2 from the germline V gene are LGHNA and YNFKEQ. The CDR3 runs 18 residues. The CDR3 reads CVISGKPGLAGGPHEQYF. The CDR3 DNA reads as TGTGTCATCAGTGGAAAACCAGGACTAGCGGGAGGGCCACACGAGCAGTACTTC.

Note on this clonotype: Relative to the germline gene, one junction end is altered; a read error may explain this. This rearrangement joins TRBV4-1 to TRBJ2-6, with D perhaps TRBD2 (5 bases). Germline values: CDR1 MGHRA, CDR2 YSYEKL. There are 18 residues in the CDR3. The CDR3, as DNA: TGCGACAGCAGTCGAGGGATCCTCGAACCGTCTGGGGACAACGTCCTGACTTTC. It encodes CDSSRGILEPSGDNVLTF.

A single count supports this clonotype. The genes are TRBV29-1 and TRBJ2-1, with 11 bases matching TRBD1. Germline V gene lookup returns CDR1 SQVTM and CDR2 ANQGSEA. This CDR3 contains 14 residues. The CDR3 DNA reads TGCATGGGATTGCCGGGACAGGGGGAGGATGAGCAGTTCTTC. As protein: CMGLPGQGEDEQFF.

V and J are TRBV7-9 and TRBJ1-4, with TRBD1 matching over 8 bases. CDR3 size: 15 residues. The junction had 7 bases not matched to a gene; V was cut back by 7 bases and J by 3 bases. Germline assignment: CDR1 SEHNR and CDR2 FQNEAQ (reference sequence). Written as DNA, the CDR3 is TGTGCCAGCATCTACCGACAGGGGTCTAATGAAAAACTGTTTTTT. This gives the protein CASIYRQGSNEKLFF.

With respect to this clonotype: The conserved phenylalanine or tryptophan is not found at the CDR3 terminus, so this likely reflects a read error. In DNA, the CDR3 is TGTGCCAACAGCTTAACCGACGGAGCCTACGAGCAGTACTCC. Amino acid sequence: CANSLTDGAYEQYS. The rearrangement links TRBV11-2 to TRBJ2-7; D is uncertain. The CDR3 is 14 residues long. Germline CDR1 and CDR2: SGHAT and FQNNGV.

Note on this clonotype: Its ends do not fully match the called genes, so a read error is possible. The gene calls are TRBV6-2 or TRBV6-3 and TRBJ1-1; D gene ambiguous. The length of the CDR3 is 12 residues. Germline values: CDR1 MNHEY, CDR2 SVGEGT. The CDR3 DNA sequence: TGTGCTAGCAGTTACATTAACACTGAATCTTCCTTT. Protein sequence: CASSYINTESSF.

This clonotype has a count of ten or more. For the CDR3, the DNA is TGCAGTGGGCTCGGGGACATGGAGACCCAGTACTTC. It is translated as CSGLGDMETQYF. The J gene is TRBJ2-5, the V gene TRBV20-1; weak D call: TRBD1 (6 bases). The CDR3 runs to 12 residues. V lost 7 bases to trimming and J lost 5 bases, with 14 bases between them. The germline V gene encodes CDR1 DFQATT and CDR2 SNEGSKA (reference sequence).

To note about this clonotype: The junction shows a germline mismatch at one end, possibly a read error. The chain links TRBV11-2 to TRBJ2-2; D is unclear. This CDR3 comprises 14 residues. CDR1 is SGHAT and CDR2 is FQNNGV in the germline V gene. CDR3: CVSSLEVSIGELFF. CDR3 nucleotides: TGTGTCAGCAGCTTAGAAGTTAGCATCGGGGAGCTGTTTTTT. Looking up the rest from reference TRBV11-2 and TRBJ2-2 gives the full variable domain: EAGVAQSPRYKIIEKRQSVAFWCNPISGHATLYWYQQILGQGPKLLIQFQNNGVVDDSQLPKDRFSAERLKGVDSTLKIQPAKLEDSAVYLCVSSLEVSIGELFFGEGSRLTVL.

As to this clonotype: Germline is not matched at one junction end, which may reflect a read error. This chain uses TRBV7-3 with TRBJ2-3, with D unresolved. The CDR3 totals 14 residues. Germline V gives CDR1 SGHTA, CDR2 FQGTGA. CDR3 in amino acids: CASSFLSSTVTQYF. CDR3 in DNA: TGTGCCAGCAGCTTTCTTTCCAGTACAGTTACGCAGTATTTT. The variable domain in full, completed from reference TRBV7-3 and TRBJ2-3, reads GAGVSQTPSNKVTEKGKYVELRCDPISGHTALYWYRQSLGQGPEFLIYFQGTGAADDSGLPNDRFFAVRPEGSVSTLKIQRTERGDSAVYLCASSFLSSTVTQYFGPGTRLTVL.